This T cell receptor (beta chain) was identified during a study of blood T cell repertoires in COVID-19 (dated by TCRdb to about 2020). Background on the whole study: Samples covering the acute and convalescent phases of COVID-19 were provided by collaborators in the United States, Italy and Spain. Sample metadata almost always included a de-identified subject ID, COVID-19 status, age in years and sex. Subjects who had been exposed to COVID-19, were actively infected with it, or had recovered from it provided the deeply sampled blood TCRbeta repertoires that made up the dataset. The samples were drawn from the first 160 participants of the ongoing ImmuneRACE study and from 1,254 subjects provided by 6 global collaborators. Where available, HLA class I and class II types were obtained from metadata supplied by the sample provider rather than from assay-based typing. The prospective study material was composed of cDNA or gDNA derived from T cells, B-cell-depleted T cells, or PBMCs. The repertoires were made available in a free public database intended to serve as a resource for research on the immune response to SARS-CoV-2.

The immunoSEQ Assay, a bias-controlled multiplex PCR, was used to amplify TCRbeta CDR3 regions from genomic DNA. As for how the authors treated the data: The number of nucleated cells in each sample was estimated by amplification of reference gene primers within the assay. To quantify the absolute abundance of each unique TCRbeta CDR3 rearrangement, sequence reads were collapsed and filtered. For each sample, productive Simpson clonality was calculated by taking the square root of Simpson's diversity index across productive rearrangements. The table was pulled from immuneACCESS by TCRdb, which kept in-frame rearrangements only. Such tables lose some clones; where checked, under half of the loss comes from unresolved V genes, and the rest has no known cause. The D gene and trimming were derived from the DNA, and the V and J assignments and clone size from that table. Within this sample are approximately 150,000 clones, with approximately 80% of them counted one time only. Together, the top ten hold 3% to 4.5% of the sample.

Study-level results and caveats: Clinical and demographic metadata were provided uncurated, with the amount varying by source and participant.

Samples from volunteer blood donors who had recovered from COVID-19 were contributed by a second Seattle source. The collaborating institutions used their own protocols to collect whole blood in K2EDTA tubes. Collaborator samples were shipped for TCRbeta analysis as frozen whole blood, isolated PBMCs, or DNA extracted from either sample type. From the cysteine up to the phenylalanine, the CDR3 has a length of 15 residues. The kept DNA is CDR3 alone, 45 bases in frame from the first base. After removal of 3 bases from V and 3 bases from J, the junction retains 6 bases not matched to a gene. CDR1 SGHVS and CDR2 FQNEAQ were looked up in the germline V gene. As concerns this clone: No antigen is known for it. Base quality data are lacking; no much larger clone is found one base away.

In this chain, TRBV7-8 is recombined with TRBJ2-7, with 9 central nucleotides matching TRBD1. This receptor was obtained from a man between 65 and 85 years old who had recovered from COVID-19. The sample consisted of peripheral blood. Here is the DNA: TGTGCCAGCAGCTTCTACCTGACAGGGGGCTACGAGCAGTACTTC. This encodes CASSFYLTGGYEQYF.